This TCR beta chain is drawn from a study of CXCR3-negative and CXCR3-positive naive CD8 T cells (dated by TCRdb to about 2019). Notes on the research overall: In total, 130 million to 150 million TRB reads were obtained, or roughly 1.5 +/- 0.3 million reads per library. The diversity and physicochemical repertoire analyses included around 10 donors pooled from two independent experiments. The TRBV-TRBJ cluster analysis covered naive subsets from about 5 donors and memory cells from 3 donors.

As for this clonotype: This clone's antigen is unknown.

General study outcomes and caveats: Comparably high repertoire diversity was found in both naive subsets, whereas much lower repertoire diversity was found in memory CD8+ T cells. Within the same donor, TRBV-TRBJ usage looked similar between naive CXCR3-negative and CXCR3-positive cells, but memory cells had distinct patterns. Because surface CD5, which is linked to self-reactivity in mice, was comparable between the naive subsets, TCR interaction strength was also inferred from the physicochemical properties of TRB CDR3s. Because CXCR3 expression was partially decreased after cryopreservation, freshly isolated PBMCs were used for most assays. TRB CDR3s from CXCR3-positive naive cells showed higher hydrophobicity (lower Kidera factor 4), lower energy, and higher strength and volume indices than CXCR3-negative naive cells.

For sequencing, a NextSeq 550 was employed. The Human TCR Profiling Kit (MiLaboratory) was used to make UMI-labeled 5' RACE TRB cDNA libraries. The full amount of extracted RNA was used for cDNA synthesis, and the full amount of resulting cDNA was used for PCR amplification. The libraries were made side by side, with each library going through the same number of PCR cycles. Concerning the study's data processing: With a requirement of at least two reads per UMI, MIGEC and MiXCR extracted about 50,000 +/- 10,000 unique UMI-labeled TRB cDNA molecules per library. On average, about 40,000 +/- 10,000 functional in-frame TRB CDR3 nucleotide clonotypes lacking stop codons were found per library. After each sample was downsampled to 5000 UMI-labeled TRB molecules, VDJtools was used to calculate diversity metrics such as normalized Shannon-Wiener and Chao1. For the central five CDR3 residues, VDJtools calculated physicochemical properties weighted by clonotype size, namely interaction energy, strength, volume and Kidera factor 4. TCRdb reprocessed the reads, reporting each CDR3 protein sequence once and no DNA. These V and J calls derive from TCRdb rather than the authors' analysis. This sample's table carries tens of thousands of distinct CDR3 sequences. The biggest ten clones account for 4.8% of the sample.

Each CD8+ T cell subset was flow-sorted in triplicate, and 300,000 or so cells per subset were placed directly into RLT lysis buffer. Naive CD8+ T cells were defined stringently as CD45RO-CCR7+CD27+CD95- to exclude memory contaminants. Peripheral blood mononuclear cells were isolated from buffy coats using standard density gradient centrifugation. Naive CXCR3-negative and CXCR3-positive CD8+ T cells were flow-sorted using a FACSAria III. Total RNA was extracted from sorted cells using an RNeasy Mini Kit. The sequence was obtained from a human donor in good health. Some clones in this sample may be carry-over from other donors' samples. Sequenced material: naive CXCR3+ CD8+ T cells from blood. The cell subset or site label corresponds to: CD45RO-CCR7+CD27+CD95- naive CD8+ T cells expressing CXCR3 (TNR3+).

The CDR3 region reads CSARDPGLEYYEQYF. Recombination joined TRBV20-1 with TRBJ2-7; TCRdb proposes TRBD2, but this gene call is untestable without DNA. The germline V gene encodes CDR1 DFQATT and CDR2 SNEGSKA (reference sequence). The CDR3 numbers 15 residues from cysteine through phenylalanine. The DNA is not on file.